Below, 15 T cell receptor beta chains from the same sample are listed, as sequenced in a study of control samples from healthy donors and cancer patients. The method was immunoSEQ multiplex PCR; TCRdb's version includes in-frame clones alone and lacks a portion of them. This table has about 120,000 clones, approximately 92% appearing once. Sequenced sample: blood. These receptors were collected from a man between 18 and 35 years old in good health.

Only one count was recorded for this clone. V is TRBV7-9 and J is TRBJ1-3; no definite D call. The V gene's germline CDR1 is SEHNR and CDR2 FQNEAQ (reference sequence). Trimming removed 4 bases from V and 4 bases from J, with 20 bases in between. The CDR3 runs to 17 residues. The CDR3 nucleotides read TGTGCCAGCAGCTCCCTAGTAGGAAAGACGGACGGAAACACCATATATTTT. Translating gives CASSSLVGKTDGNTIYF.

The chain employs TRBV29-1 and TRBJ1-2; D is possibly TRBD1 (6 bases). CDR3 length equals 13 residues. Trimming took off 6 bases at V and 6 bases at J, with 17 bases between the two ends. Germline V CDR1 and CDR2: SQVTM, ANQGSEA. CDR3 nucleotides: TGCAGCGTCGTCAGGGGCTCCGGGAATGGCTACACCTTC. Amino acid sequence: CSVVRGSGNGYTF.

The V call is TRBV7-9, the J call TRBJ2-2, with D hard to call. Per germline, CDR1 SEHNR and CDR2 FQNEAQ (reference sequence). The CDR3 totals 17 residues. Trimming removed 6 bases at V and 4 bases at J, with 21 bases between. The CDR3 DNA sequence: TGTGCCAGCAGACAACGTGTCCACCGTTCGGCCACCGGGGAGCTGTTTTTT. Protein sequence: CASRQRVHRSATGELFF.

This clone was seen only once. Other DNA sequences of this sample code for an identical CDR3. The V and J genes are TRBV7-2 and TRBJ1-5; D uncertain. Trimming cost V 1 base and J 5 bases, with 9 bases left between them. CDR3 length: 14 amino acids. Germline loops: CDR1 SGHTA, CDR2 FQGNSA. The CDR3 spells CASSLDGRYQPQHF. The CDR3, as DNA: TGTGCCAGCAGCTTAGATGGGCGTTATCAGCCCCAGCATTTT.

The gene calls are TRBV19 and TRBJ1-6; 9 bases match TRBD1. The germline V gene has CDR1 LNHDA and CDR2 SQIVND (reference sequence). Unmatched junction bases numbered 8, after V lost 5 bases and J lost 6 bases. The CDR3 is 16 amino acids. This CDR3 reads CASSVIPGQGNSPLHF. CDR3 in DNA: TGTGCCAGTAGTGTTATCCCGGGACAGGGTAATTCACCCCTCCACTTT.

The rearrangement uses TRBV3-1 (or the pseudogene TRBV3-2) and TRBJ2-7; D is perhaps TRBD2 (5 bases). CDR1 is LGHDT, CDR2 YNNKEL, per germline (reference sequence). V lost 4 bases and J 3 bases, leaving 16 bases between the germline ends. The CDR3 has 15 amino acids. The CDR3 DNA follows: TGTGCCAGCAGCCCATACGGCGGGCTGATCTACGAGCAGTACTTC. This gives the protein CASSPYGGLIYEQYF.

This clone showed up just once. This sequence joins TRBV2 and TRBJ2-7, with D perhaps matching TRBD1 (6 bases). The germline V and J ends were trimmed by 6 bases and 1 base, with 16 bases remaining between them. CDR3 length: 15 residues. Germline-derived CDR1 and CDR2 are SNHLY and FYNNEI. CDR3: CASRPDRTPSYEQYF. As DNA, the CDR3 is TGTGCCAGCAGGCCTGACAGGACCCCTTCCTACGAGCAGTACTTC.

CDR3: CASSSARRLHNYGYTF. The DNA of the CDR3 is TGTGCCAGCAGCTCGGCTAGGAGATTACACAACTATGGCTACACCTTC. The V call is TRBV11-2, the J call TRBJ1-2; no firm D call. V was cut by 4 bases and J by 2 bases, with 17 bases left in between. Germline assignment: CDR1 SGHAT and CDR2 FQNNGV. The CDR3 totals 16 residues. The whole variable domain, remainder taken from reference TRBV11-2 and TRBJ1-2, is EAGVAQSPRYKIIEKRQSVAFWCNPISGHATLYWYQQILGQGPKLLIQFQNNGVVDDSQLPKDRFSAERLKGVDSTLKIQPAKLEDSAVYLCASSSARRLHNYGYTFGSGTRLTVV.

V is TRBV4-2 and J is TRBJ1-5; 7 bases match TRBD1. Germline CDR1 and CDR2: LGHNA and YNFKEQ. The CDR3 loop spans 20 amino acids. The V gene end was trimmed by 0 bases and the J gene end by 4 bases; junction bases not matched to a gene: 18. In nucleotides, the CDR3 is TGTGCCAGCAGCCAAGAATCTCTCCTACCCCCCGGGACAGAAAATCAGCCCCAGCATTTT. Translating it yields CASSQESLLPPGTENQPQHF.

J is TRBJ2-3 and V is TRBV9; D not certain. This CDR3 is 15 amino acids long. Germline V gene data show CDR1 as SGDLS and CDR2 as YYNGEE. Trimming removed 0 bases from V and 1 base from J, with 9 bases in between. CDR3 protein: CASSVASGRTDTQYF. CDR3 DNA sequence: TGTGCCAGCAGCGTAGCCTCAGGACGCACAGATACGCAGTATTTT. Drawing the rest from reference TRBV9 and TRBJ2-3, the complete variable domain is DSGVTQTPKHLITATGQRVTLRCSPRSGDLSVYWYQQSLDQGLQFLIQYYNGEERAKGNILERFSAQQFPDLHSELNLSSLELGDSALYFCASSVASGRTDTQYFGPGTRLTVL.

The V call is TRBV3-1 (or the pseudogene TRBV3-2), the J call TRBJ2-3; 12 bases agree with TRBD2. V lost 4 bases to trimming and J lost 1 base; unmatched junction nucleotides: 0. The CDR3 has 15 residues. Looked up from germline, CDR1 is LGHDT and CDR2 is YNNKEL (reference sequence). CDR3 in amino acids: CASSRLAGGTDTQYF. Here the CDR3 DNA reads TGTGCCAGCAGCCGACTAGCGGGGGGCACAGATACGCAGTATTTT.

This clone occurred a few times. The rearrangement uses TRBV5-1 and TRBJ1-4; the D gene is possibly TRBD1 (5 bases). The V gene lost 4 bases and the J gene lost 5 bases, with 15 bases spanning the gap. The length of the CDR3 is 15 residues. From germline, CDR1 is SGHRS and CDR2 YFSETQ. In nucleotides, the CDR3 is TGCGCCAGCAGCGCCACCGGGGGATTAAATGAAAAACTGTTTTTT. Translating it yields CASSATGGLNEKLFF.

V gene TRBV15 combines with J gene TRBJ2-4; D remains ambiguous. Per the germline V gene, CDR1 is LNHNV and CDR2 is YYDKDF (reference sequence). Trimming took off 0 bases at V and 0 bases at J, with 6 bases between the two ends. This CDR3 has 15 residues. The CDR3 protein is CATSRDQLAKNIQYF. Here the CDR3 DNA reads TGTGCCACCAGCAGAGATCAACTAGCCAAAAACATTCAGTACTTC. The variable domain in full, completed from reference TRBV15 and TRBJ2-4, reads DAMVIQNPRYQVTQFGKPVTLSCSQTLNHNVMYWYQQKSSQAPKLLFHYYDKDFNNEADTPDNFQSRRPNTSFCFLDIRSPGLGDTAMYLCATSRDQLAKNIQYFGAGTRLSVL.

CDR3 in amino acids: CASSRTSGGLYF. The DNA of the CDR3 is TGTGCCAGCAGCCGGACTAGCGGGGGGCTGTATTTT. The genes are TRBV12-3 or TRBV12-4 and TRBJ2-3; TRBD2 matches 14 bases. The CDR3 consists of 12 residues. The V and J ends lost 6 bases and 14 bases, in that order; junction bases with no gene match: 4.

The gene calls are TRBV19 and TRBJ1-4; no firm D call. V lost 4 bases, J lost 8 bases, and 11 bases lay in between. The germline CDR1 and CDR2 sequences are LNHDA and SQIVND (reference sequence). The length of the CDR3 is 13 residues. CDR3 protein: CASSSNRGEKLFF. In nucleotides, the CDR3 is TGTGCCAGTAGTAGTAACCGAGGGGAAAAACTGTTTTTT.